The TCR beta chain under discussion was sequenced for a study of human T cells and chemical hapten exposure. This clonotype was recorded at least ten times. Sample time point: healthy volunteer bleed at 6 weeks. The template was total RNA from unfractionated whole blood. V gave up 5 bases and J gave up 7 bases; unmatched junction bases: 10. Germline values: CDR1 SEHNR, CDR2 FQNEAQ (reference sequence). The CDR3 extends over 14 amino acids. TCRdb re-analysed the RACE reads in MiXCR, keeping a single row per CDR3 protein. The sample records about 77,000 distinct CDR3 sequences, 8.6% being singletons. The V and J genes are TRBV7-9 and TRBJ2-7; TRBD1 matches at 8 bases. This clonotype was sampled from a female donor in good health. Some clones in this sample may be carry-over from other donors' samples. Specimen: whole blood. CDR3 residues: CASSRGGQVLEQYF. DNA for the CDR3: TGTGCCAGCAGCAGAGGGGGACAGGTCTTGGAGCAGTACTTC.